This record covers a single T cell receptor (beta chain). The CDR3 is 13 amino acids. Per germline, CDR1 SGHDN and CDR2 FVKESK. The V gene lost 4 bases and the J gene lost 6 bases, with 11 bases spanning the gap. This record comes from a study of blood T cell repertoires in COVID-19. On the study more broadly: There were acute and convalescent COVID-19 samples, and they came from the United States, Italy and Spain. T cells, B-cell-depleted T cells, or PBMCs supplied cDNA or gDNA.

Original data processing: How many nucleated cells were present was estimated from reference gene primer amplification. Some clones are missing from TCRdb's copy, which holds only in-frame ones; the method was immunoSEQ multiplex PCR. V, J and clone size reflect that table, while D and trimming were determined from the DNA. The sample includes 90,000 or so clones, about 87% of them seen just once. This rearrangement joins TRBV14 to TRBJ2-3, with D hard to call. This sequence was found in a human donor in a cohort sampled during active COVID-19. Sequenced material: peripheral blood. CDR3 nucleotide sequence: TGTGCCAGCAGCCCGCTTGCGAGGGATACGCAGTATTTT. Encoded protein: CASSPLARDTQYF.